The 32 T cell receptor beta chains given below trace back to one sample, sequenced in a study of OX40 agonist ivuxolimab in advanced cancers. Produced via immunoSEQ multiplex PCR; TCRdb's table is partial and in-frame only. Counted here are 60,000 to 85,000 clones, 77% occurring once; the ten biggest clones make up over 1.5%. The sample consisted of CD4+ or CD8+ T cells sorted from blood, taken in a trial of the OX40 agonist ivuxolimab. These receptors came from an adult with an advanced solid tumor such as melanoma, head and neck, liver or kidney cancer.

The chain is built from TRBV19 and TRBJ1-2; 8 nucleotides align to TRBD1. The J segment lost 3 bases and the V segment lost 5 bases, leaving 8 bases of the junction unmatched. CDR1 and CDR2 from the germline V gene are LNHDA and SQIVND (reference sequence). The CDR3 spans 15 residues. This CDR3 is CASSPRSGGDYGYTF. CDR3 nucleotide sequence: TGTGCCAGTAGTCCCCGGTCAGGGGGCGACTATGGCTACACCTTC.

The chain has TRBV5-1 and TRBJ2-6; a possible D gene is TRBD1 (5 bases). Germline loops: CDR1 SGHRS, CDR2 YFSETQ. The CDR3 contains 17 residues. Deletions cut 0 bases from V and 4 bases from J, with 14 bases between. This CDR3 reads CASSLVTAPTGANVLTF. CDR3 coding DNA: TGCGCCAGCAGCTTGGTGACAGCCCCCACAGGGGCCAACGTCCTGACTTTC.

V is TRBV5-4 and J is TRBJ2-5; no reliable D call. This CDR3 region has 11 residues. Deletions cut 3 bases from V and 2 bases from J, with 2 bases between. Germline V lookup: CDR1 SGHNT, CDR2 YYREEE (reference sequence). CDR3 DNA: TGTGCCAGCAGCTCGCAAGAGACCCAGTACTTC. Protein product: CASSSQETQYF.

The CDR3 nucleotides are TGTGCCAGCACCCCCGGGACCAACGGGTATGGCTACACCTTC. Its translation: CASTPGTNGYGYTF. The chain uses TRBV7-2 and TRBJ1-2; maybe TRBD1 (5 bases). This CDR3 has 14 residues. The germline V gene has CDR1 SGHTA and CDR2 FQGNSA. V lost 7 bases to trimming and J lost 5 bases, with 17 bases between them.

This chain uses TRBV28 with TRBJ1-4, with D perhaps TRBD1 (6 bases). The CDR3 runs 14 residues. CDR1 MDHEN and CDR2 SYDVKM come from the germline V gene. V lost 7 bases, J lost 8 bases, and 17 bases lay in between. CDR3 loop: CASTFAGAEEKLFF. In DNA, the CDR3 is TGTGCCAGCACTTTCGCAGGGGCCGAGGAAAAACTGTTTTTT.

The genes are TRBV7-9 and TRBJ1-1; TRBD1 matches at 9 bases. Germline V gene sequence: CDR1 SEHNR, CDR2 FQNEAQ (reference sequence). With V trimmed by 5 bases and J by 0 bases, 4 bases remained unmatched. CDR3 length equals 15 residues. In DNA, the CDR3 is TGTGCCAGCAGCCGATGGGACAGGGTGAACACTGAAGCTTTCTTT. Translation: CASSRWDRVNTEAFF.

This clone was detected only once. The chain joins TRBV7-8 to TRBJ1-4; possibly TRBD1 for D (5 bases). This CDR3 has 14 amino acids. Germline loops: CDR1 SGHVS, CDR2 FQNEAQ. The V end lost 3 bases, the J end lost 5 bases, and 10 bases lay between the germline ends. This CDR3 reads CASSLGRTNEKLFF. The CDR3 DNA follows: TGTGCCAGCAGCTTGGGACGGACGAATGAAAAACTGTTTTTT. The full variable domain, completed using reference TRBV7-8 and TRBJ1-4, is GAGVSQSPRYKVAKRGQDVALRCDPISGHVSLFWYQQALGQGPEFLTYFQNEAQLDKSGLPSDRFFAERPEGSVSTLKIQRTQQEDSAVYLCASSLGRTNEKLFFGSGTQLSVL.

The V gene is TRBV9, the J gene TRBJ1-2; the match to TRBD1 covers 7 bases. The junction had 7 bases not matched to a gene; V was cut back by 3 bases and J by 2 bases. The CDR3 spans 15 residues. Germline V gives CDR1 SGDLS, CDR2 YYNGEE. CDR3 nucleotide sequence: TGTGCCAGCAGCGCCCAAATGGACAGGAACTATGGCTACACCTTC. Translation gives CASSAQMDRNYGYTF.

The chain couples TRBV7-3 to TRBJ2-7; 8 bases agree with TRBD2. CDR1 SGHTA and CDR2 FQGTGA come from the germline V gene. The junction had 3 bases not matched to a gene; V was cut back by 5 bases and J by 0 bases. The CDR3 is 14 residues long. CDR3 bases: TGTGCCAGCAGCCCGGGAGGGAGCTCCTACGAGCAGTACTTC. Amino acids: CASSPGGSSYEQYF. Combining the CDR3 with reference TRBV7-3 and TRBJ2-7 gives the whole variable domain GAGVSQTPSNKVTEKGKYVELRCDPISGHTALYWYRQSLGQGPEFLIYFQGTGAADDSGLPNDRFFAVRPEGSVSTLKIQRTERGDSAVYLCASSPGGSSYEQYFGPGTRLTVT.

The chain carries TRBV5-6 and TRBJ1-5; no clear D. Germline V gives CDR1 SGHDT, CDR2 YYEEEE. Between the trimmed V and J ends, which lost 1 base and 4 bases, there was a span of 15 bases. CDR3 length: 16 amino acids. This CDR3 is CASSLYPTEGNQPQHF. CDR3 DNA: TGTGCCAGCAGCTTGTACCCGACTGAAGGGAATCAGCCCCAGCATTTT. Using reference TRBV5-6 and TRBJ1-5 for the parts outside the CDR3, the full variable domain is DAGVTQSPTHLIKTRGQQVTLRCSPKSGHDTVSWYQQALGQGPQFIFQYYEEEERQRGNFPDRFSGHQFPNYSSELNVNALLLGDSALYLCASSLYPTEGNQPQHFGDGTRLSIL.

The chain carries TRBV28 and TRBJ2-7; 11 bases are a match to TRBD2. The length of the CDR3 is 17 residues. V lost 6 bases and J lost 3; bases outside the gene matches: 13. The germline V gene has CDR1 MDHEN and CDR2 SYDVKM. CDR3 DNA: TGTGCCAGCAGGCGACACGGGACTAGCGGTCCCGACTACGAGCAGTACTTC. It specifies CASRRHGTSGPDYEQYF.

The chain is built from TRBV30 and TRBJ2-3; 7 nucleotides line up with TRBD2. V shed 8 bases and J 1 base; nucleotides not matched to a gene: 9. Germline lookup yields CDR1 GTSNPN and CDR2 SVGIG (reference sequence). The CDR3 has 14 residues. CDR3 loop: CAGGDLGGTDTQYF. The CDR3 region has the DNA TGTGCCGGGGGGGATTTGGGGGGCACAGATACGCAGTATTTT.

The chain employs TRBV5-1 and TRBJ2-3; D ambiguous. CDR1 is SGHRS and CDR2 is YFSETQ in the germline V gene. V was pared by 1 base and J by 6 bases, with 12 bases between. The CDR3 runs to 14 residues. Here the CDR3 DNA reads TGCGCCAGCAGCTTGCAGGTTGTAACGGATACGCAGTATTTT. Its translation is CASSLQVVTDTQYF.

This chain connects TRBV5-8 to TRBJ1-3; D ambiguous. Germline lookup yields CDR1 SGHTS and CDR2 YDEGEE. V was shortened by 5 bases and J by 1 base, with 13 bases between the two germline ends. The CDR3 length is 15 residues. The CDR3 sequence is CASRVDVTSGNTIYF. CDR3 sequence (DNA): TGTGCCAGCAGGGTGGACGTGACTTCTGGAAACACCATATATTTT. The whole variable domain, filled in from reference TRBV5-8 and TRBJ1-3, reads EAGVTQSPTHLIKTRGQQATLRCSPISGHTSVYWYQQALGLGLQFLLWYDEGEERNRGNFPPRFSGRQFPNYSSELNVNALELEDSALYLCASRVDVTSGNTIYFGEGSWLTVV.

In DNA form, the CDR3 reads TGTGCCAGTAGTATGGGGCGGGTCACCTATATGAACACTGAAGCTTTCTTT. Its protein product is CASSMGRVTYMNTEAFF. This chain links TRBV19 with TRBJ1-1; the D gene is possibly TRBD1 (5 bases). Germline V gene lookup returns CDR1 LNHDA and CDR2 SQIVND (reference sequence). This CDR3 contains 17 residues. V lost 3 bases and J lost 0, with 17 bases in between.

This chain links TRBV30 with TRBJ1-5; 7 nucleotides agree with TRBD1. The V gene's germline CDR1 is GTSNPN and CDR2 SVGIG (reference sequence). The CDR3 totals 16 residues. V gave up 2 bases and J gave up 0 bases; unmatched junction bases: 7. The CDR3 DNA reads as TGTGCCTGGAGTTTGGGGACAGTTTATAGCAATCAGCCCCAGCATTTT. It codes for CAWSLGTVYSNQPQHF.

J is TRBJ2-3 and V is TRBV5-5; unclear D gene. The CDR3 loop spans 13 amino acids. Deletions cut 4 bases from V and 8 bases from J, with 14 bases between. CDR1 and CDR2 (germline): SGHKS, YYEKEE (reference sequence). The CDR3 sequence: CASSLGTIGTQYF. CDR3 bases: TGTGCCAGCAGCCTTGGAACTATTGGTACGCAGTATTTT. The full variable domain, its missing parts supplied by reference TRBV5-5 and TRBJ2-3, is DAGVTQSPTHLIKTRGQQVTLRCSPISGHKSVSWYQQVLGQGPQFIFQYYEKEERGRGNFPDRFSARQFPNYSSELNVNALLLGDSALYLCASSLGTIGTQYFGPGTRLTVL.

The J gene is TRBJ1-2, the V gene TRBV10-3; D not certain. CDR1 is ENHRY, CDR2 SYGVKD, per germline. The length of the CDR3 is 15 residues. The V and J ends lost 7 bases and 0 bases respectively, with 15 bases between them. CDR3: CAITADTSTNYGYTF. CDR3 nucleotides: TGTGCCATCACCGCAGACACCAGTACTAACTATGGCTACACCTTC.

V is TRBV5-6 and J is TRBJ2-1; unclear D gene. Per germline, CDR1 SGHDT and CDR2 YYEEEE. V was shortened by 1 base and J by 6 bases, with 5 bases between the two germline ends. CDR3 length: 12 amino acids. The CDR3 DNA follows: TGTGCCAGCAGCTTGTTGGGCAATGAGCAGTTCTTC. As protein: CASSLLGNEQFF.

CDR3 residues: CASSLDQELYEQYF. CDR3 sequence (DNA): TGCGCCAGCAGCTTGGACCAAGAGCTCTACGAGCAGTACTTC. The chain carries TRBV5-1 and TRBJ2-7; D not resolved. This CDR3 comprises 14 residues. V lost 0 bases, J lost 3 bases, and 10 bases lay in between. CDR1 and CDR2 from the germline V gene are SGHRS and YFSETQ.

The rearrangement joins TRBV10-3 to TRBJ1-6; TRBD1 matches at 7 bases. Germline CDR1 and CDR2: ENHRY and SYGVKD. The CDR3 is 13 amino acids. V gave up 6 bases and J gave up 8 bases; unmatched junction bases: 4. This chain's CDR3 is CAIRRQGDSPLHF. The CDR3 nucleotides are TGTGCCATCAGGAGACAGGGAGATTCACCCCTCCACTTT.

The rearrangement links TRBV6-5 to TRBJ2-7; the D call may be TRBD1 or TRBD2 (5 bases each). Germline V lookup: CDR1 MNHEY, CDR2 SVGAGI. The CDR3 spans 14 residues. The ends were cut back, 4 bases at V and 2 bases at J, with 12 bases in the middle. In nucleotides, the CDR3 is TGTGCCAGCAGTTCTACGGGACGGACCTACGAGCAGTACTTC. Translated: CASSSTGRTYEQYF.

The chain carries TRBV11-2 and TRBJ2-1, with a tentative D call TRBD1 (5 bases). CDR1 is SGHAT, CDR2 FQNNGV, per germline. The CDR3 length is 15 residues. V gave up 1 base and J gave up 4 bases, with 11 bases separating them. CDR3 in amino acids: CASSLVLTAYNEQFF. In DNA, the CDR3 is TGTGCCAGCAGCTTAGTGTTGACAGCGTACAATGAGCAGTTCTTC.

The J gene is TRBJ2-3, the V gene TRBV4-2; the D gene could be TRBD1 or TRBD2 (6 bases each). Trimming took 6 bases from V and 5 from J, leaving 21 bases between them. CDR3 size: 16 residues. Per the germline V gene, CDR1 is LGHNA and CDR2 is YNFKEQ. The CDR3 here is CASRGGGGTKGDTQYF. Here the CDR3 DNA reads TGTGCCAGCAGGGGCGGAGGGGGGACGAAAGGAGATACGCAGTATTTT.

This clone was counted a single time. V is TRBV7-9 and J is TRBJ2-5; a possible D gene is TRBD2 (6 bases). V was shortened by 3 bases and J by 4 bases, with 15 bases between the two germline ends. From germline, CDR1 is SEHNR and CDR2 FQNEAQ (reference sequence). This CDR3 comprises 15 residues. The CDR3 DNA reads TGTGCCAGCAGCTTGTCCCGGGACTTCACAGAGACCCAGTACTTC. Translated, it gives CASSLSRDFTETQYF.

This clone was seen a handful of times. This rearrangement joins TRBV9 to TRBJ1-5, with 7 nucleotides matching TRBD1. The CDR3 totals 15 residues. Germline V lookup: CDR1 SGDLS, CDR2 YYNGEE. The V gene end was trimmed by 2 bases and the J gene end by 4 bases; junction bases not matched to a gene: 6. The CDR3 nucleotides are TGTGCCAGCAGCGTGGCCAACAGGGGAAATCAGCCCCAGCATTTT. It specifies CASSVANRGNQPQHF.

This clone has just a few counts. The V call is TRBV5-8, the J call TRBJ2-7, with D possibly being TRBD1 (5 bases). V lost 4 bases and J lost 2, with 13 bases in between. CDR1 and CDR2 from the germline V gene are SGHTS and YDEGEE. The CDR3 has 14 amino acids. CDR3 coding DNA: TGTGCCAGCAGCAGTGCAGGGTTCACCTACGAGCAGTACTTC. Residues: CASSSAGFTYEQYF.

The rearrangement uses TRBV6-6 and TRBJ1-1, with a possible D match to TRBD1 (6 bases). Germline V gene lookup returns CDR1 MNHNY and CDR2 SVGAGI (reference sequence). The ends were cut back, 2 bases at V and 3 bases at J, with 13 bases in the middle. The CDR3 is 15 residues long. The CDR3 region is CASSYPERGDTEAFF. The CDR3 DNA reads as TGTGCCAGCAGTTACCCCGAGAGGGGGGACACTGAAGCTTTCTTT.

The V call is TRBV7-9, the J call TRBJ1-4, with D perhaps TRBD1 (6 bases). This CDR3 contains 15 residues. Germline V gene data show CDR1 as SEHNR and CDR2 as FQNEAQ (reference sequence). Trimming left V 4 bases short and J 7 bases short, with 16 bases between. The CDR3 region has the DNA TGTGCCAGCAGCTCCTCAGGGGCTGGATTTGAAAAACTGTTTTTT. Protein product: CASSSSGAGFEKLFF. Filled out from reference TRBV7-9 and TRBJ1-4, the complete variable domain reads DTGVSQNPRHKITKRGQNVTFRCDPISEHNRLYWYRQTLGQGPEFLTYFQNEAQLEKSRLLSDRFSAERPKGSFSTLEIQRTEQGDSAMYLCASSSSGAGFEKLFFGSGTQLSVL.

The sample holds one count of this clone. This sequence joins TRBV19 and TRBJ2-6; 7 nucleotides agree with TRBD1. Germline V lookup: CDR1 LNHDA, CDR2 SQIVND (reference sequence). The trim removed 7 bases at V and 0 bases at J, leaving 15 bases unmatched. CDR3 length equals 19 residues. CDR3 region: CASKVNSFQGVSGANVLTF. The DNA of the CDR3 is TGTGCCAGTAAAGTTAACTCTTTTCAGGGGGTCTCTGGGGCCAACGTCCTGACTTTC. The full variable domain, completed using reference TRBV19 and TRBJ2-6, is DGGITQSPKYLFRKEGQNVTLSCEQNLNHDAMYWYRQDPGQGLRLIYYSQIVNDFQKGDIAEGYSVSREKKESFPLTVTSAQKNPTAFYLCASKVNSFQGVSGANVLTFGAGSRLTVL.

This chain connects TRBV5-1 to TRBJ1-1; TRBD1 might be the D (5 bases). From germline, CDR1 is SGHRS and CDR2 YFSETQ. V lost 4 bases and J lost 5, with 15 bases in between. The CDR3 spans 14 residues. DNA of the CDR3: TGCGCCAGCAGCACGACAGTGGGCGGAACTGAAGCTTTCTTT. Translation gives CASSTTVGGTEAFF.

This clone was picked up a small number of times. The CDR3 region is CASSLPGFTEAFF. CDR3 nucleotides: TGTGCCAGCAGCTTGCCAGGGTTCACTGAAGCTTTCTTT. The chain links TRBV5-6 to TRBJ1-1, with D perhaps matching TRBD1 (5 bases). The CDR3 is made up of 13 amino acids. Germline V gives CDR1 SGHDT, CDR2 YYEEEE. V dropped 1 base and J dropped 4 bases, with 8 bases sitting between them. The complete variable domain, with remaining parts taken from reference TRBV5-6 and TRBJ1-1, reads DAGVTQSPTHLIKTRGQQVTLRCSPKSGHDTVSWYQQALGQGPQFIFQYYEEEERQRGNFPDRFSGHQFPNYSSELNVNALLLGDSALYLCASSLPGFTEAFFGQGTRLTVV.